This T cell receptor (beta chain) stems from a study of shared clonotypes between healthy human individuals. Replicate PCRs run on sorted subsets employed about 220 ng DNA, about 27,000 T cell genomes. Repertoires were generated with immunoSEQ multiplex PCR, while TCRdb's copy carries only in-frame clones and drops some. The data show over 2 million clones, with 85% to 95% seen just once and 0.37% held by the top ten. This clone was seen only once. The CDR3 runs to 15 residues. V was shortened by 5 bases and J by 0 bases, with 13 bases between the two germline ends. CDR1 is SGHAT, CDR2 FQNNGV, per germline.

The chain joins TRBV11-2 to TRBJ2-5; D is perhaps TRBD1 (5 bases). Material for sequencing was naive CD4+ T cells from PBMCs. As for subset: CD45RA+ positively selected. The TCR comes from a man younger than 30 in good health. Some clones in this sample may be carry-over from other donors' samples. Here the CDR3 reads CASSPYRNYQETQYF. The CDR3 DNA is TGTGCCAGCAGCCCATACAGGAATTACCAAGAGACCCAGTACTTC.